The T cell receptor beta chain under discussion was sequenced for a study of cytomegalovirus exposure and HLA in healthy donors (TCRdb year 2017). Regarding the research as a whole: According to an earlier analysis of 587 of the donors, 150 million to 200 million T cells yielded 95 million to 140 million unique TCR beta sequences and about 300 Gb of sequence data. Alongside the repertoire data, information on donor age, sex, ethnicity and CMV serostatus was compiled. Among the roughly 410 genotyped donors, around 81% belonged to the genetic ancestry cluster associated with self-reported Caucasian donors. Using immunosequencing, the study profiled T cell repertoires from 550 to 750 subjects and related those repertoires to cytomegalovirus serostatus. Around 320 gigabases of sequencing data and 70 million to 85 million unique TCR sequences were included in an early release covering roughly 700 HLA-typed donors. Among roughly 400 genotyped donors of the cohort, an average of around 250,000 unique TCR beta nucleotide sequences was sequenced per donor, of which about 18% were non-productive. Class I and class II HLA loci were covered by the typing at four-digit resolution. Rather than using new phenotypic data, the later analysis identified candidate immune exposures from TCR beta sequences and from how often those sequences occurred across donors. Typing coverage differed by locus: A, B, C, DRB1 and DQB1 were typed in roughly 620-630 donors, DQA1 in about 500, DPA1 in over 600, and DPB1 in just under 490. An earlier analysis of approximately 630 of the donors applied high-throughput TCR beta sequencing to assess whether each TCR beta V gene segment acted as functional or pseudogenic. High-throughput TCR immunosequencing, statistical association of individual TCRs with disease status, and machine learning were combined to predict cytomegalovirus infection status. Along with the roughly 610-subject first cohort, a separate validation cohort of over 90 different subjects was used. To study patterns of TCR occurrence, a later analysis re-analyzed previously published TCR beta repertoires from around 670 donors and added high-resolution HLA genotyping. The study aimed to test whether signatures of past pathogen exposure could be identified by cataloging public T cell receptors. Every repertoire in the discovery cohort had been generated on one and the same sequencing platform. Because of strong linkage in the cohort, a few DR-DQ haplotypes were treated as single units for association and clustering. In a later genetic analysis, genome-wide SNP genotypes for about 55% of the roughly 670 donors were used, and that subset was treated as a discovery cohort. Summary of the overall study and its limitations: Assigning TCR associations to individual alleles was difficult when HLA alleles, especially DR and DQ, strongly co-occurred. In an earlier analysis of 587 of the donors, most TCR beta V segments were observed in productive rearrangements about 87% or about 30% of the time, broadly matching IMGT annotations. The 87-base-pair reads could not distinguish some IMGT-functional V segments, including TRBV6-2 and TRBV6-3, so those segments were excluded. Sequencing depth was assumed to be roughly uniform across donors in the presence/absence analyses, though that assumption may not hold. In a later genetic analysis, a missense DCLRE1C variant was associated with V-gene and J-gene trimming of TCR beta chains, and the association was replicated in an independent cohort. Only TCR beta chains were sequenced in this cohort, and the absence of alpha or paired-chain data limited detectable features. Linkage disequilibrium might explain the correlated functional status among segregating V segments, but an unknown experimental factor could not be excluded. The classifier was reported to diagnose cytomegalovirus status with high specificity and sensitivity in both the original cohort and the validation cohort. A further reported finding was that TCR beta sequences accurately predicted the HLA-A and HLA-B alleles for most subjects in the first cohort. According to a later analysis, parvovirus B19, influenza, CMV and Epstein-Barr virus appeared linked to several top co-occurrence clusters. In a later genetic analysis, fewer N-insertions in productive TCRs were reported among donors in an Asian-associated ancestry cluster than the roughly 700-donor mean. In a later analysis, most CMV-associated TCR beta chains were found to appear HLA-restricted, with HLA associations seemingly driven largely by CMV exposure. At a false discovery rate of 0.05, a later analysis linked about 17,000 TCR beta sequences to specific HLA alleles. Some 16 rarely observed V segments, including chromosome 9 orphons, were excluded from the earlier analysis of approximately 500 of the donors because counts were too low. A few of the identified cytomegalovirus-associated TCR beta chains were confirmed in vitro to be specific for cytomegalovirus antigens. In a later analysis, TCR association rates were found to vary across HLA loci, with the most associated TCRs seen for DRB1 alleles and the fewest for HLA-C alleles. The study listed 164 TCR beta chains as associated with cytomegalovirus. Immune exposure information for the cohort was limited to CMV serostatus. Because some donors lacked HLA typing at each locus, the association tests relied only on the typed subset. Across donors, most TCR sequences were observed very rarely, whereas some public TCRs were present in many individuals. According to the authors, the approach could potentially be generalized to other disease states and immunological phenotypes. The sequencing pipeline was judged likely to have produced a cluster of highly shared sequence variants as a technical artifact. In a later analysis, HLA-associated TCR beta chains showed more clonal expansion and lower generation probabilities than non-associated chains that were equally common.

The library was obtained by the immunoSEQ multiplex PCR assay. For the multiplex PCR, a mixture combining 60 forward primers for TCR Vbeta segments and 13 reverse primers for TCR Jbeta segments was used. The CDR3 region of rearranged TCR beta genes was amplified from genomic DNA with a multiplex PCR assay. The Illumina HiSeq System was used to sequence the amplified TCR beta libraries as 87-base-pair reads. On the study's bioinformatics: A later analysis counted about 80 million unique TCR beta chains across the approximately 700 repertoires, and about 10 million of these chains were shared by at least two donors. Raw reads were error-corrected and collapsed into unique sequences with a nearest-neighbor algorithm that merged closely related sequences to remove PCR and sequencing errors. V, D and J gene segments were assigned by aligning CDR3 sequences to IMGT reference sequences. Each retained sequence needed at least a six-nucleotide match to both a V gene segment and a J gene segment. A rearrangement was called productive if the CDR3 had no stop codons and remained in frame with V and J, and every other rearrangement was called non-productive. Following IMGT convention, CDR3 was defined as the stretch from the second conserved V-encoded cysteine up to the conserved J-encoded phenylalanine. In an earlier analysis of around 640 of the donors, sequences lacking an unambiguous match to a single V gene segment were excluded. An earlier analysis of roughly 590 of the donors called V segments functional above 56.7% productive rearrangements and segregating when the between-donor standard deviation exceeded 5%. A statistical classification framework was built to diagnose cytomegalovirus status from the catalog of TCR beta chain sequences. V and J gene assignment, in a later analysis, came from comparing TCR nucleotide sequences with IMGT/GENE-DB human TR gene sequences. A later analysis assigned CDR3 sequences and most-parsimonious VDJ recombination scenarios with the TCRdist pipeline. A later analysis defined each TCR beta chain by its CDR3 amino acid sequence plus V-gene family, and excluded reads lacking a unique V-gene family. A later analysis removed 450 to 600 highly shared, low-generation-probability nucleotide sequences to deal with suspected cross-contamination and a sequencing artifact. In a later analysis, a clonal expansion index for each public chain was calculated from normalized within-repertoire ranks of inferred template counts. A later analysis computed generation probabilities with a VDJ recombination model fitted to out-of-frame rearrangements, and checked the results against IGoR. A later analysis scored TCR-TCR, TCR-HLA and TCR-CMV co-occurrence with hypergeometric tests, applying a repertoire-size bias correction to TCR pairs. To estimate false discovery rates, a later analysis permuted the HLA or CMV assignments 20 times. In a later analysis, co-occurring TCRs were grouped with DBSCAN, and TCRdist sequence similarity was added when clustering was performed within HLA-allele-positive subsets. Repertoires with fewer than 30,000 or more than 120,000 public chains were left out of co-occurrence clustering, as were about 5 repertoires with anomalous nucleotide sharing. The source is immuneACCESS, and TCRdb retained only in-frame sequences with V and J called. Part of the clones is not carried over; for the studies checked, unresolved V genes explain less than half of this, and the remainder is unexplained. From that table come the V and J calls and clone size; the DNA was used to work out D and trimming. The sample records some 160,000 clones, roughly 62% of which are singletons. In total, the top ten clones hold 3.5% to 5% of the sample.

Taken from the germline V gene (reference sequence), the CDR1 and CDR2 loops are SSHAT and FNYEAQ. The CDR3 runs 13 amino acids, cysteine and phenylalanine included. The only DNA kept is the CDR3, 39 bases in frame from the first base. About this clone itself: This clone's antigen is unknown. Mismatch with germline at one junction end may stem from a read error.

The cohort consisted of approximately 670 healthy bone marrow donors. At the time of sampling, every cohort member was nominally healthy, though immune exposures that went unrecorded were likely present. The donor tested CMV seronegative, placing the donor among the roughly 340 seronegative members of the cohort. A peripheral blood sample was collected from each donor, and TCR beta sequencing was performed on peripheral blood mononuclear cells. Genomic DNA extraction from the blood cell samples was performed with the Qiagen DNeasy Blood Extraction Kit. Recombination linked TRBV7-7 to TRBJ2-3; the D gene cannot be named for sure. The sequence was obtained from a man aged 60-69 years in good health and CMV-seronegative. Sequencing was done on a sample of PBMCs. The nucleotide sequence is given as TGTGCTAGCAGCTTAAATCCCTCCGATACGCAGTATTTT. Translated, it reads CASSLNPSDTQYF.